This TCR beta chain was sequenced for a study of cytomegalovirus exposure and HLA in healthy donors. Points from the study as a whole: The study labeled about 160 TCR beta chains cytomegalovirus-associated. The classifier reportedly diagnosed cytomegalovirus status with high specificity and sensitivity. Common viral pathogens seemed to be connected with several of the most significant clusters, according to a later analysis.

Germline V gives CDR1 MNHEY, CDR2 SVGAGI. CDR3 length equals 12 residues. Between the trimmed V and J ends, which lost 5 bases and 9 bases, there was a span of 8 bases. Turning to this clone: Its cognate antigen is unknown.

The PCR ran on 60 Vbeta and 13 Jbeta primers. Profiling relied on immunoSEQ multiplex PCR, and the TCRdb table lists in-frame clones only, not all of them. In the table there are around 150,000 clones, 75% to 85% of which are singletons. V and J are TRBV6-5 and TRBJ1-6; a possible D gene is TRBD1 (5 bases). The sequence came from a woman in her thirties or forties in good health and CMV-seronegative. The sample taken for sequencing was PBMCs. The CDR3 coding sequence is TGTGCCAGCAGTAACAGGCTTTCACCCCTCCACTTT. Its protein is CASSNRLSPLHF.